This TCR beta chain stems from a study of T cells in tuberculosis. Study-wide results and caveats: Low-affinity CD1B-GMM tetramer-binding T cells may have been missed.

Germline-derived CDR1 and CDR2 are LNHDA and SQIVND (reference sequence). This CDR3 region has 16 residues. V lost 6 bases and J lost 2, with 16 bases in between. After thawing and overnight rest, PBMC were stained with GMM-loaded CD1B tetramer, viability dye and anti-CD3 for sorting. The CD1B tetramers carried C32 glucose monomycolate purified from Rhodococcus equi. Tetramer-sorted PBMC had been CD14 monocyte-depleted before freezing. Tetramer-negative cells, around 92,000 per donor, were also sorted. The data were produced by immunoSEQ multiplex PCR, yet TCRdb's version contains in-frame clones alone and is incomplete. Counted here are approximately 59,000 clones, 88% occurring once; the ten biggest clones make up just over 20%.

The V gene is TRBV19, the J gene TRBJ2-2, with D perhaps TRBD1 (6 bases). Sequences were obtained from CD1b-GMM tetramer-negative cells sorted from PBMCs. The clonotype originates from an adult woman with latent tuberculosis. The CDR3: CASRLPPGHNTGELFF. Here the CDR3 DNA reads TGTGCCAGTAGGCTACCCCCGGGACACAACACCGGGGAGCTGTTTTTT.